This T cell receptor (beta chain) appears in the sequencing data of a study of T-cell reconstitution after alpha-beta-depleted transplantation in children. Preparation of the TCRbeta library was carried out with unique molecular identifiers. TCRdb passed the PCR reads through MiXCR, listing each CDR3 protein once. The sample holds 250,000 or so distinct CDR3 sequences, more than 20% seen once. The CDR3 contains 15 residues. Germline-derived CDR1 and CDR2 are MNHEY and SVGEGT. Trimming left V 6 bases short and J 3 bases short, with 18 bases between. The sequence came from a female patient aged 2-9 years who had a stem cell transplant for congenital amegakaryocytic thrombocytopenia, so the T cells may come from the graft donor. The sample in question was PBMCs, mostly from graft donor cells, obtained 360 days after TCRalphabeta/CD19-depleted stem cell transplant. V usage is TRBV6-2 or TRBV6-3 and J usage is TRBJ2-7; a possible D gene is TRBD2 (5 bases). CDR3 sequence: CASRPTSRVVYEQYF. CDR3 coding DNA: TGTGCCAGCAGGCCTACTTCGAGGGTAGTCTACGAGCAGTACTTC.